What follows are 28 T cell receptor beta chains derived from one specimen sequenced in a study of PD-1 blockade in classical Hodgkin lymphoma. Every patient relapsed after autologous stem cell transplantation, and brentuximab vedotin exposure varied. Assay: immunoSEQ multiplex PCR; the TCRdb copy retains only in-frame clones and omits some. The table includes approximately 84,000 clones, 75% to 90% detected once. This material consisted of peripheral blood mononuclear cells (PBMCs), taken at baseline. All receptors come from a human donor with classical Hodgkin lymphoma.

This chain joins TRBV5-1 and TRBJ2-5; 7 bases line up with TRBD1. The CDR3 totals 14 residues. Germline V gene sequence: CDR1 SGHRS, CDR2 YFSETQ. The J segment lost 0 bases and the V segment lost 4 bases, leaving 3 bases of the junction unmatched. Here the CDR3 DNA reads TGCGCCAGCAGCCAGGACAGGTACCAAGAGACCCAGTACTTC. It translates to CASSQDRYQETQYF. The whole variable domain, remainder taken from reference TRBV5-1 and TRBJ2-5, is KAGVTQTPRYLIKTRGQQVTLSCSPISGHRSVSWYQQTPGQGLQFLFEYFSETQRNKGNFPGRFSGRQFSNSRSEMNVSTLELGDSALYLCASSQDRYQETQYFGPGTRLLVL.

To note about this clone: An end of the junction does not agree with germline; a read error may underlie this. The rearrangement uses TRBV7-7 and TRBJ2-2, with a tentative D call TRBD2 (5 bases). This CDR3 is 15 amino acids long. Germline CDR1 is SSHAT and CDR2 is FNYEAQ (reference sequence). The CDR3 loop reads CASSLGGLSTGELFF. The CDR3 DNA follows: TGTGCTAGCAGCTTAGGCGGACTCAGCACCGGGGAGCTGTTTTTT.

The chain links TRBV4-2 to TRBJ2-1, with a possible D match to TRBD2 (6 bases). In germline, CDR1 is LGHNA, CDR2 YNFKEQ. CDR3 size: 16 residues. V shed 1 base and J shed 7 bases, with 17 bases lying between them. The CDR3 nucleotides are TGTGCCAGCAGCCAAGCCGGCGGGATCGTAGGGAATGAGCAGTTCTTC. Translation gives CASSQAGGIVGNEQFF.

The chain is built from TRBV28 and TRBJ1-1; D ambiguous. The length of the CDR3 is 17 residues. The germline V gene has CDR1 MDHEN and CDR2 SYDVKM. Between the trimmed V and J ends, which lost 6 bases and 0 bases, there was a span of 20 bases. The CDR3 loop reads CASSLRVPTAMNTEAFF. The CDR3 region has the DNA TGTGCCAGCAGCCTCCGGGTTCCTACGGCCATGAACACTGAAGCTTTCTTT.

The rearrangement uses TRBV29-1 and TRBJ2-7, with a possible D match to TRBD1 (5 bases). Germline assignment: CDR1 SQVTM and CDR2 ANQGSEA. The V end lost 7 bases, the J end lost 3 bases, and 10 bases lay between the germline ends. The CDR3 spans 11 residues. This chain's CDR3 is CSGLDSYEQYF. In nucleotides, the CDR3 is TGCAGCGGTCTCGACAGCTACGAGCAGTACTTC.

This clone is a singleton in its sample. J is TRBJ2-7 and V is TRBV6-6, with D perhaps TRBD1 (6 bases). V was clipped by 0 bases and J by 5 bases, with 11 bases between them. The length of the CDR3 is 14 residues. Germline lookup yields CDR1 MNHNY and CDR2 SVGAGI (reference sequence). As DNA, the CDR3 is TGTGCCAGCAGTTACTCACAGGGCGGCCACGAGCAGTACTTC. Protein product: CASSYSQGGHEQYF.

The V gene is TRBV10-2, the J gene TRBJ2-7, with 9 nucleotides matching TRBD1. V dropped 8 bases and J dropped 6; count of bases not matched to a gene: 11. The CDR3 spans 14 residues. Germline V CDR1 and CDR2: WSHSY, SAAADI. The CDR3: CASRPGQGVSEQYF. The CDR3, as DNA: TGCGCCAGCCGACCGGGACAGGGAGTGTCCGAGCAGTACTTC.

The genes are TRBV11-2 and TRBJ2-7, with D possibly called TRBD1 or TRBD2 (5 bases each). Germline CDR1 reads SGHAT; CDR2 reads FQNNGV. This CDR3 comprises 13 residues. Trimming removed 5 bases at V and 7 bases at J, with 15 bases between. The CDR3 region has the DNA TGTGCCAGCAGCACCGGGACCCCAGGGGAGCAGTACTTC. Translating it yields CASSTGTPGEQYF.

This chain connects TRBV4-1 to TRBJ2-1, with 8 bases aligning to TRBD2. V was pared by 6 bases and J by 8 bases, with 12 bases of the junction left unmatched. Germline CDR1 reads MGHRA; CDR2 reads YSYEKL. The CDR3 has 15 residues. This CDR3 is CASRARGGDPHEQFF. CDR3 sequence (DNA): TGCGCCAGCAGGGCCCGGGGGGGGGATCCGCATGAGCAGTTCTTC.

The chain has TRBV28 and TRBJ1-1, with a weak D call TRBD1 (6 bases). CDR1 is MDHEN, CDR2 SYDVKM, per germline. The CDR3 loop spans 14 amino acids. V gave up 8 bases and J gave up 6 bases, with 19 bases separating them. The CDR3 loop reads CASGDRDITPEAFF. DNA for the CDR3: TGTGCCAGCGGAGACCGGGACATTACCCCTGAAGCTTTCTTT.

This clone showed up just once. This chain uses TRBV19 with TRBJ1-5; TRBD1 agrees at 9 bases. Losses at the gene ends were 6 bases for V and 4 bases for J; bases not matched to a gene: 10. Germline CDR1 and CDR2: LNHDA and SQIVND (reference sequence). CDR3 size: 16 residues. Written as DNA, the CDR3 is TGTGCCAGTAGCCGCCTCCTAGGACAGGGGAATCAGCCCCAGCATTTT. Translation gives CASSRLLGQGNQPQHF.

This chain links TRBV13 with TRBJ2-7; 11 bases match TRBD2. The V and J ends lost 4 bases and 7 bases, in that order; junction bases with no gene match: 6. This CDR3 comprises 14 residues. Per germline, CDR1 PRHDT and CDR2 FYEKMQ (reference sequence). CDR3 nucleotide sequence: TGTGCCAGCAGCTCTGGACTAGCGGGCAGTGAGCAGTACTTC. Its protein product is CASSSGLAGSEQYF.

The rearrangement uses TRBV6-6 and TRBJ2-7; D call uncertain. CDR1 MNHNY and CDR2 SVGAGI come from the germline V gene (reference sequence). This CDR3 spans 13 amino acids. Trimming pared 3 bases from V and 4 bases from J, leaving 10 bases between. CDR3 in DNA: TGTGCCAGCAGTTATCTCGCCGGGTACGAGCAGTACTTC. Translating it yields CASSYLAGYEQYF.

V usage is TRBV11-2 and J usage is TRBJ2-5; D is ambiguous. Trimming stripped 2 bases from V and 7 bases from J, with 14 bases between. The CDR3 has 14 amino acids. From germline, CDR1 is SGHAT and CDR2 FQNNGV. The CDR3 bases are TGTGCCAGCAGCTTACTACCCTCCGTTGGGACCCAGTACTTC. Its translation is CASSLLPSVGTQYF. Variable domain in full (rest from reference TRBV11-2 and TRBJ2-5): EAGVAQSPRYKIIEKRQSVAFWCNPISGHATLYWYQQILGQGPKLLIQFQNNGVVDDSQLPKDRFSAERLKGVDSTLKIQPAKLEDSAVYLCASSLLPSVGTQYFGPGTRLLVL.

V and J are TRBV29-1 and TRBJ1-1; no clear D gene. This CDR3 is built from 11 residues. CDR1 is SQVTM, CDR2 ANQGSEA, per germline. Trimming shortened V by 5 bases and J by 5 bases, and 9 bases separated the two germline ends. The CDR3 loop reads CSVRTRTEAFF. As DNA, the CDR3 is TGCAGCGTTCGAACGCGTACTGAAGCTTTCTTT.

The chain carries TRBV4-3 and TRBJ2-2, with 10 bases lining up with TRBD2. Losses at the gene ends were 1 base for V and 5 bases for J; bases not matched to a gene: 7. The length of the CDR3 is 17 residues. Germline lookup yields CDR1 LGHNA and CDR2 YSLEER. The CDR3 nucleotides read TGCGCCAGCAGCCAAGGGTCTAGCGGGAGATTGACCGGGGAGCTGTTTTTT. Translated, it gives CASSQGSSGRLTGELFF.

This chain joins TRBV6-1 and TRBJ2-7; D call uncertain. This CDR3 has 14 amino acids. The germline V and J ends were trimmed by 3 bases and 2 bases, with 11 bases remaining between them. Looked up from germline, CDR1 is MNHNS and CDR2 is SASEGT. CDR3 amino acids: CASSESTPPYEQYF. The CDR3 DNA follows: TGTGCCAGCAGTGAGTCTACCCCCCCCTACGAGCAGTACTTC.

This sequence joins TRBV27 and TRBJ2-7; a weak D match, TRBD2 (6 bases). Trimming pared 2 bases from V and 7 bases from J, leaving 6 bases between. Germline CDR1 is MNHEY and CDR2 is SMNVEV (reference sequence). CDR3 size: 11 residues. The DNA of the CDR3 is TGTGCCAGCAGTTTAGGGGGGGAGCAGTACTTC. Protein product: CASSLGGEQYF.

The chain is built from TRBV11-2 and TRBJ2-1, with 7 positions matching TRBD2. The CDR3 runs to 17 residues. The V and J ends lost 0 bases and 3 bases, in that order; junction bases with no gene match: 8. Germline V gene data show CDR1 as SGHAT and CDR2 as FQNNGV. In DNA, the CDR3 is TGTGCCAGCAGCTTAGATCTGGGGACTATCAACTACAATGAGCAGTTCTTC. This gives the protein CASSLDLGTINYNEQFF.

This chain uses TRBV7-9 with TRBJ2-1; D perhaps matches TRBD2 (6 bases). CDR1 and CDR2 from the germline V gene are SEHNR and FQNEAQ (reference sequence). Trimming left V 6 bases short and J 14 bases short, with 14 bases between. The CDR3 contains 11 residues. CDR3 nucleotides: TGTGCCAGCAGGGACCCCGGGGAGGAGTTCTTC. This codes for CASRDPGEEFF.

This chain uses TRBV9 with TRBJ1-1; tentative D call: TRBD1 (5 bases). Germline V gene sequence: CDR1 SGDLS, CDR2 YYNGEE. Deletions cut 4 bases from V and 5 bases from J, with 15 bases between. The CDR3 is 14 amino acids. The CDR3 DNA reads TGTGCCAGCAGCTTCTCGGGCGGGGCGACTGAAGCTTTCTTT. Translated, it gives CASSFSGGATEAFF.

This sequence joins TRBV14 and TRBJ1-1; a possible D gene is TRBD1 (5 bases). The V gene's germline CDR1 is SGHDN and CDR2 FVKESK. The CDR3 length is 17 residues. V was shortened by 5 bases and J by 0 bases, with 19 bases between the two germline ends. In DNA, the CDR3 is TGTGCCAGCAGCTTTTCTAACTACAGGATCATGAACACTGAAGCTTTCTTT. Amino acid sequence: CASSFSNYRIMNTEAFF.

This clone was seen only once. This chain connects TRBV4-2 to TRBJ2-7, with 10 nucleotides matching TRBD1. Germline V gene data show CDR1 as LGHNA and CDR2 as YNFKEQ. The V gene end was trimmed by 4 bases and the J gene end by 3 bases; junction bases not matched to a gene: 3. CDR3 length equals 14 residues. The CDR3 DNA reads TGTGCCAGCAGCCCAGGGACAGGGGACTACGAGCAGTACTTC. This sequence encodes CASSPGTGDYEQYF.

The CDR3 DNA reads TGTGCCAGCTCACCACCCCATGTCCAAGAGACCCAGTACTTC. This codes for CASSPPHVQETQYF. The gene calls are TRBV18 and TRBJ2-5; D is ambiguous. Trimming left V 0 bases short and J 1 base short, with 6 bases between. Germline loops: CDR1 KGHSH, CDR2 LQKENI. This CDR3 comprises 14 residues.

The chain couples TRBV5-6 to TRBJ2-3; either TRBD1 or TRBD2 may fit D (6 bases each). Per the germline V gene, CDR1 is SGHDT and CDR2 is YYEEEE. Trimming took 0 bases from V and 1 from J, leaving 18 bases between them. CDR3 size: 18 residues. CDR3 bases: TGTGCCAGCAGCTTGGCCGGAGGGACAAGGAGTGGCACAGATACGCAGTATTTT. It translates to CASSLAGGTRSGTDTQYF. The full variable domain, completed using reference TRBV5-6 and TRBJ2-3, is DAGVTQSPTHLIKTRGQQVTLRCSPKSGHDTVSWYQQALGQGPQFIFQYYEEEERQRGNFPDRFSGHQFPNYSSELNVNALLLGDSALYLCASSLAGGTRSGTDTQYFGPGTRLTVL.

This rearrangement joins TRBV5-6 to TRBJ2-3, with 12 bases aligning to TRBD2. Germline loops: CDR1 SGHDT, CDR2 YYEEEE. The ends lost 1 base at V and 1 base at J; junction bases unmatched: 7. The length of the CDR3 is 18 residues. The DNA of the CDR3 is TGTGCCAGCAGCTTGAGACTAGCGGGGGACCCTCGCACAGATACGCAGTATTTT. This sequence encodes CASSLRLAGDPRTDTQYF.

This clone has only one observation. This chain connects TRBV2 to TRBJ1-1; TRBD1 might be the D (5 bases). Germline CDR1 SNHLY, CDR2 FYNNEI. Deletions cut 7 bases from V and 5 bases from J, with 14 bases between. The length of the CDR3 is 13 residues. CDR3 DNA: TGTGCCAGCACAAGGGGCTTGAGGACTGAAGCTTTCTTT. This sequence encodes CASTRGLRTEAFF.

CDR3 loop: CASSLDRVSGYTF. CDR3 in DNA: TGTGCCAGCAGCTTGGATAGGGTCTCCGGCTACACCTTC. This chain joins TRBV5-8 and TRBJ1-2; D unresolved. V gave up 0 bases and J gave up 8 bases, with 11 bases separating them. The CDR3 has 13 residues. Germline CDR1 reads SGHTS; CDR2 reads YDEGEE.